The clone carrying this T cell receptor (beta chain) occurred many times. TCRdb's table, derived via immunoSEQ multiplex PCR, lists solely in-frame clones and lacks some. Of around 120,000 clones detected, 55% to 75% appear once; the ten largest clones hold approximately 2.3%. The data are from a study of blood T cell repertoires in COVID-19. The CDR3 is made up of 15 amino acids. The V end lost 5 bases, the J end lost 5 bases, and 18 bases lay between the germline ends. Germline V gives CDR1 SGHVS, CDR2 FNYEAQ. The source of this sequence is a woman between 65 and 79 years old with acute or convalescent COVID-19. This chain connects TRBV7-6 to TRBJ2-5, with unresolved D. Sequenced: peripheral blood. The CDR3 DNA sequence: TGTGCCAGCAGCCCACAAAGGAACCCTAGGGAGACCCAGTACTTC. Translated, it gives CASSPQRNPRETQYF.